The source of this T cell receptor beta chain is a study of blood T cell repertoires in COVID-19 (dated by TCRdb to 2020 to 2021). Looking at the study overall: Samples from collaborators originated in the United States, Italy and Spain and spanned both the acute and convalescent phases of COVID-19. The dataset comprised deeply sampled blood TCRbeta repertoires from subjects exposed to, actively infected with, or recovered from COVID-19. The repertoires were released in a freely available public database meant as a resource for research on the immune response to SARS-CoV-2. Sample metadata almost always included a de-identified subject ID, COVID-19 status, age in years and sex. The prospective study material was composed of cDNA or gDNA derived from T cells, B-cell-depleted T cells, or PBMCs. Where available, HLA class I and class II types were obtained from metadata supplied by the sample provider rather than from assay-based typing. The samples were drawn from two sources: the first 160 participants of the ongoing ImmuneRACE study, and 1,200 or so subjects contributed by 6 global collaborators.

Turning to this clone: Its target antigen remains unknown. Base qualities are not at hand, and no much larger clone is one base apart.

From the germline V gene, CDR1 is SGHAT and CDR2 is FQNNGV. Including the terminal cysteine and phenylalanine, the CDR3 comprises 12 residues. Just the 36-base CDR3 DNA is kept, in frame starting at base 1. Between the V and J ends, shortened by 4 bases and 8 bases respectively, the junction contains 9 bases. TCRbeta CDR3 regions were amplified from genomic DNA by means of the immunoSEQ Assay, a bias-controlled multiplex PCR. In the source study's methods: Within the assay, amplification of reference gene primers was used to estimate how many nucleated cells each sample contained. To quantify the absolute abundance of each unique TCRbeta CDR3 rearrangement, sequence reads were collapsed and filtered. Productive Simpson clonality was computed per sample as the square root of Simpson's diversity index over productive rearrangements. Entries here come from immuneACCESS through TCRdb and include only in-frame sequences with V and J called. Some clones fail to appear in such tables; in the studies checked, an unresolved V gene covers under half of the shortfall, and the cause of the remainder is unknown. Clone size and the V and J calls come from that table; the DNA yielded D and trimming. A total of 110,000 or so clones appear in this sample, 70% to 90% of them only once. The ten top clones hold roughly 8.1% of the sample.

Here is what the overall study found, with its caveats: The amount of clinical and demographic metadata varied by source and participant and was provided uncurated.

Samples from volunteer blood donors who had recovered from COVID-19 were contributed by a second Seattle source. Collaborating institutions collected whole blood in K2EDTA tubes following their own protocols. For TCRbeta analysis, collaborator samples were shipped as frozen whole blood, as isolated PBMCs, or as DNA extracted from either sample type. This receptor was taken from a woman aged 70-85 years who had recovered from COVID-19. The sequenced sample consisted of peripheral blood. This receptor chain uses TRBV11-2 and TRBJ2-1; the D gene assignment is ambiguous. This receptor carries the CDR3 CASSSYQDEQFF. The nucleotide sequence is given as TGTGCCAGCAGCTCATACCAGGATGAGCAGTTCTTC.